One sample yielded the 20 T cell receptor beta chains listed below, sequenced in a study of cytomegalovirus exposure and HLA in healthy donors. This PCR relied on a set of 60 Vbeta primers and 13 Jbeta primers. Measured with immunoSEQ multiplex PCR; TCRdb has only the in-frame clones, and not every one. The table has about 180,000 clones, around 80% seen once. The sample comprised PBMCs. All receptors derive from a woman in her twenties or thirties in good health and CMV-seropositive.

The sample holds a few counts of this clone. V usage is TRBV9 and J usage is TRBJ2-7, with TRBD2 identical over 11 bases. Trimming cost V 3 bases and J 4 bases; bases outside gene matches: 12. This CDR3 comprises 17 residues. Germline values: CDR1 SGDLS, CDR2 YYNGEE. CDR3 DNA: TGTGCCAGCAGCGAGGGGTCAACTAGCGGGAGATCTTACGAGCAGTACTTC. It specifies CASSEGSTSGRSYEQYF.

This chain uses TRBV28 with TRBJ1-4, with D unclear. Trimming pared 1 base from V and 5 bases from J, leaving 17 bases between. This CDR3 has 17 amino acids. Germline CDR1 MDHEN, CDR2 SYDVKM. The CDR3 loop is CASSLYPGGPQNEKLFF. The CDR3, as DNA: TGTGCCAGCAGTTTATATCCTGGAGGTCCCCAAAATGAAAAACTGTTTTTT.

The rearrangement joins TRBV14 to TRBJ1-3, with D uncertain. The germline CDR1 and CDR2 sequences are SGHDN and FVKESK. The CDR3 spans 15 residues. Trimming removed 0 bases at V and 4 bases at J, with 10 bases between. The CDR3 protein is CASSQDPGIGNTIYF. The CDR3 DNA sequence: TGTGCCAGCAGCCAAGATCCGGGGATAGGAAACACCATATATTTT. The whole variable domain, remainder taken from reference TRBV14 and TRBJ1-3, is EAGVTQFPSHSVIEKGQTVTLRCDPISGHDNLYWYRRVMGKEIKFLLHFVKESKQDESGMPNNRFLAERTGGTYSTLKVQPAELEDSGVYFCASSQDPGIGNTIYFGEGSWLTVV.

The chain is built from TRBV2 and TRBJ2-3; 11 bases map to TRBD2. The CDR3 sequence is 15 residues long. The germline V gene encodes CDR1 SNHLY and CDR2 FYNNEI. This chain's CDR3 is CGSSVASGRIDTQYF. The CDR3 DNA is TGTGGTAGCAGTGTGGCTAGCGGGAGGATCGATACGCAGTATTTT.

This clone appeared once. The V call is TRBV30, the J call TRBJ1-1; D call uncertain. Trimming stripped 0 bases from V and 5 bases from J, with 10 bases between. CDR3 length: 13 amino acids. The germline V gene has CDR1 GTSNPN and CDR2 SVGIG (reference sequence). The CDR3 DNA reads as TGTGCCTGGAGTGTCTCACGGGTTACTGAAGCTTTCTTT. This sequence encodes CAWSVSRVTEAFF.

The CDR3 DNA follows: TGTGCCAGCAGCAGCGGGAGAGGCCAAGAGACCCAGTACTTC. This gives the protein CASSSGRGQETQYF. The J gene is TRBJ2-5, the V gene TRBV28, with 8 nucleotides matching TRBD2. The CDR3 sequence is 14 residues long. CDR1 and CDR2 from the germline V gene are MDHEN and SYDVKM. The J segment lost 1 base and the V segment lost 6 bases, leaving 4 bases of the junction unmatched.

The chain employs TRBV4-1 and TRBJ1-4; 7 bases fit TRBD1. V was clipped by 2 bases and J by 5 bases; unmatched bases: 8. The CDR3 is made up of 16 amino acids. Germline loops: CDR1 MGHRA, CDR2 YSYEKL. The DNA for the CDR3 is TGCGCCAGCAGCCAAAACTCCGGGACAGTGAATGAAAAACTGTTTTTT. As protein: CASSQNSGTVNEKLFF.

The V gene is TRBV2, the J gene TRBJ1-1; 8 positions agree with TRBD1. CDR1 and CDR2 from the germline V gene are SNHLY and FYNNEI. CDR3 length: 14 residues. J was trimmed by 5 bases and V by 7 bases; bases with no gene match: 9. The CDR3 nucleotides are TGTGCCAGCAATGATCGGACAGGGTGGACTGAAGCTTTCTTT. Its protein product is CASNDRTGWTEAFF.

In this sample, this clone turned up a few times. The V call is TRBV4-3, the J call TRBJ2-7; tentatively, D is TRBD2 (5 bases). The germline V gene has CDR1 LGHNA and CDR2 YSLEER. V lost 1 base, J lost 2 bases, and 12 bases lay in between. The CDR3 runs to 15 residues. CDR3 nucleotides: TGCGCCAGCAGCCAAGGACTCGGCGGGCCCTACGAGCAGTACTTC. Its translation is CASSQGLGGPYEQYF.

The chain employs TRBV25-1 and TRBJ2-7; 9 bases match TRBD1. Germline CDR1 and CDR2: MGHDK and SYGVNS. The CDR3 is made up of 18 amino acids. Trimming took 2 bases from V and 2 from J; bases not matched to a gene: 13. CDR3 amino acids: CASSERGQGPAQAYEQYF. Here the CDR3 DNA reads TGTGCCAGCAGTGAAAGAGGACAGGGGCCCGCGCAGGCCTACGAGCAGTACTTC.

The chain is built from TRBV6-5 and TRBJ1-3, with 7 bases matching TRBD1. Germline assignment: CDR1 MNHEY and CDR2 SVGAGI. V was clipped by 8 bases and J by 0 bases; unmatched bases: 4. The CDR3 runs 14 residues. The CDR3 sequence: CASPGQLSGNTIYF. In DNA, the CDR3 is TGTGCCAGCCCGGGACAGCTCTCTGGAAACACCATATATTTT.

V and J are TRBV11-2 and TRBJ2-7; 7 positions agree with TRBD1. With 3 bases clipped from V and 3 bases from J, the junction kept 20 bases outside the gene matches. CDR3 length: 19 residues. Germline values: CDR1 SGHAT, CDR2 FQNNGV. The CDR3: CASSLSSRQQGPAGYEQYF. The CDR3 region has the DNA TGTGCCAGCAGCTTGTCTAGCCGACAACAGGGGCCAGCCGGCTACGAGCAGTACTTC.

The chain joins TRBV28 to TRBJ1-2; 9 nucleotides align to TRBD1. V trimming: 7 bases; J trimming: 0 bases; junction bases outside the gene matches: 9. The V gene's germline CDR1 is MDHEN and CDR2 SYDVKM. There are 16 residues in the CDR3. In nucleotides, the CDR3 is TGTGCCAGCACAATACAGGGGGCCAGAGCTAACTATGGCTACACCTTC. It specifies CASTIQGARANYGYTF.

This clone occurred once. Other DNA sequences in this specimen translate into the identical CDR3. The gene calls are TRBV11-2 and TRBJ2-7; the D is unclear. CDR1 SGHAT and CDR2 FQNNGV come from the germline V gene. This CDR3 comprises 10 residues. The V gene lost 4 bases and the J gene lost 4 bases, with 2 bases spanning the gap. CDR3 in amino acids: CASSSYEQYF. The DNA of the CDR3 is TGTGCCAGCAGCTCTTACGAGCAGTACTTC.

The rearrangement uses TRBV27 and TRBJ2-5; the D gene is possibly TRBD1 (5 bases). Germline V CDR1 and CDR2: MNHEY, SMNVEV (reference sequence). V dropped 5 bases and J dropped 4 bases, with 23 bases sitting between them. This CDR3 has 17 amino acids. The CDR3 DNA reads as TGTGCCAGCAGTCCGATTGACAGCCGGGCAGGAAGAGAGACCCAGTACTTC. This gives the protein CASSPIDSRAGRETQYF.

The gene calls are TRBV19 and TRBJ1-5; D may be TRBD1 (6 bases). The germline CDR1 and CDR2 sequences are LNHDA and SQIVND (reference sequence). The V end lost 8 bases, the J end lost 3 bases, and 14 bases lay between the germline ends. The CDR3 sequence is 14 residues long. CDR3 nucleotides: TGTGCCAGTTCGCCGGGACAACACAATCAGCCCCAGCATTTT. Protein sequence: CASSPGQHNQPQHF.

This clone occurred once. V usage is TRBV28 and J usage is TRBJ1-5; no clear D. Per germline, CDR1 MDHEN and CDR2 SYDVKM. Trimming took off 3 bases at V and 3 bases at J, with 18 bases between the two ends. The CDR3 sequence is 17 residues long. CDR3 sequence: CASSFGKGGTVNQPQHF. The CDR3 DNA follows: TGTGCCAGCAGTTTCGGAAAGGGAGGAACCGTCAATCAGCCCCAGCATTTT.

This chain connects TRBV10-1 to TRBJ1-2, with 7 bases identical to TRBD1. V lost 0 bases to trimming and J lost 4 bases; unmatched junction nucleotides: 2. The CDR3 runs to 14 residues. The germline V gene encodes CDR1 WNHNN and CDR2 SYGVQD (reference sequence). CDR3 residues: CASSESGDSYGYTF. CDR3 coding DNA: TGCGCCAGCAGTGAGTCAGGGGACAGCTATGGCTACACCTTC.

The chain links TRBV19 to TRBJ2-1, with a possible D match to TRBD2 (5 bases). Germline assignment: CDR1 LNHDA and CDR2 SQIVND (reference sequence). V lost 0 bases and J lost 10, with 10 bases in between. The CDR3 loop spans 13 amino acids. This chain's CDR3 is CASSIDSTTEQFF. DNA of the CDR3: TGTGCCAGTAGTATAGATTCGACTACAGAGCAGTTCTTC.

The sample holds one count of this clone. CDR3 sequence reads: CAWIRDRAWYGYTF. The CDR3 nucleotides are TGTGCCTGGATTCGGGACAGGGCTTGGTATGGCTACACCTTC. The chain couples TRBV30 to TRBJ1-2; 9 bases line up with TRBD1. Germline CDR1 reads GTSNPN; CDR2 reads SVGIG (reference sequence). The V segment lost 4 bases and the J segment 5 bases; nucleotides outside the gene matches: 8. The CDR3 has 14 amino acids.